These T cell receptor beta chains were read from a single sample in a study of blood T cell repertoires in COVID-19. Sequencing was performed with immunoSEQ multiplex PCR; in TCRdb, only in-frame clones are kept and a portion is missing. This repertoire shows approximately 300,000 clones, approximately 91% found once; its top ten account for around 3.9%. What was sequenced was PBMCs or T cells enriched from blood (not recorded which). Receptor source: a woman younger than 45 who had been exposed to COVID-19. The CDR3 runs from the conserved cysteine through the conserved F or W. A D gene is named only where the DNA matches it firmly. Expanded clones are given a class, and other clones once, few, many or no size at all.

d_call j_call cdr3_length clone_size v_call cdr3_aa cdr3_nt
TRBD1 TRBJ2-7 15 NA TRBV10-3 CAISGWDRSSYEQYF TGTGCCATCAGTGGGTGGGACAGGAGCTCCTACGAGCAGTACTTC
NA TRBJ2-3 13 NA TRBV6-5 CASTLGGTDTQYF TGTGCCAGCACCCTCGGGGGCACAGATACGCAGTATTTT
TRBD1 TRBJ1-2 19 NA TRBV6-2/TRBV6-3 CASSQPSGTGKGANYGYTF TGTGCCAGCAGTCAACCTTCCGGGACAGGGAAAGGGGCTAACTATGGCTACACCTTC
TRBD1 TRBJ2-7 15 NA TRBV27 CASSLRDRVPYEQYF TGTGCCAGCAGTTTACGGGACAGGGTTCCCTACGAGCAGTACTTC
TRBD1 TRBJ1-1 17 once TRBV3-1/TRBV3-2 CASSQGDRREMNTEAFF TGTGCCAGCAGCCAAGGGGACAGGCGAGAGATGAACACTGAAGCTTTCTTT
NA TRBJ1-5 19 once TRBV7-8 CASSSLGGTDIVSNQPQHF TGTGCCAGCAGCTCCCTCGGGGGGACGGATATAGTGAGCAATCAGCCCCAGCATTTT
TRBD1 TRBJ2-7 15 NA TRBV6-1 CASSEEGQGWYEQYF TGTGCCAGCAGTGAAGAAGGACAGGGGTGGTACGAGCAGTACTTC
NA TRBJ1-1 13 NA TRBV29-1 CSVEPGAGWRAFF TGCAGCGTTGAACCAGGGGCGGGCTGGAGAGCTTTCTTT
TRBD1 TRBJ1-2 15 NA TRBV7-2 CASSLQGAEGSPGTF TGTGCCAGCAGCTTACAGGGGGCGGAAGGATCCCCGGGAACCTTC
TRBD1 TRBJ1-1 14 few TRBV3-1/TRBV3-2 CASSPGTDNTEAFF TGTGCCAGCAGCCCCGGGACAGATAACACTGAAGCTTTCTTT